Given below is one T cell receptor (beta chain) in context. This sample was included in a study of cytomegalovirus exposure and HLA in healthy donors. With 5 bases removed from V and 8 bases from J, the gap between germline ends came to 18 bases. The germline gives CDR1 GTSNPN, CDR2 SVGIG (reference sequence). This CDR3 comprises 13 residues. The PCR made use of 60 Vbeta and 13 Jbeta primers. Clones were read by immunoSEQ multiplex PCR, and TCRdb kept only the in-frame ones, dropping some. The sample lists more than 65,000 clones; over 60% were seen once. The TCR comes from a female donor in good health and CMV-seronegative. This chain joins TRBV30 and TRBJ1-2; D gene unclear. Sequencing input: PBMCs. CDR3 in DNA: TGTGCCTGGTCTGAAGGCGGAGGTGTAGGCTACACCTTC. Protein: CAWSEGGGVGYTF.